The 13 T cell receptor beta chains listed next were all sequenced from one sample in a study of blood T cell repertoires in COVID-19. The method was immunoSEQ multiplex PCR; TCRdb's version includes in-frame clones alone and lacks a portion of them. The sample comprises some 270,000 clones, roughly 81% of which are singletons, and 5% to 8% rests with the top ten. Sequencing used PBMCs or T cells enriched from blood (not recorded which). Receptor source: a woman between 45 and 60 years old who had been exposed to COVID-19.

The genes are TRBV5-1 and TRBJ1-2; 9 nucleotides align to TRBD1. Germline CDR1 SGHRS, CDR2 YFSETQ. This CDR3 contains 15 residues. Trimming removed 4 bases from V and 7 bases from J; junction bases left unmatched: 11. This CDR3 is CASSLDRDRVTGYTF. The CDR3 DNA reads as TGCGCCAGCAGCCTGGACCGGGACAGGGTAACTGGCTACACCTTC.

This clone showed up just once. This chain joins TRBV6-6 and TRBJ1-5; D is perhaps TRBD1 (5 bases). Trimming removed 5 bases from V and 0 bases from J, with 23 bases in between. Germline V gene lookup returns CDR1 MNHNY and CDR2 SVGAGI (reference sequence). The CDR3 is 19 amino acids. The CDR3 DNA sequence: TGTGCCAGCAGTCGGGGCATAGGACTCCTTTCCGATAGCAATCAGCCCCAGCATTTT. Its translation is CASSRGIGLLSDSNQPQHF.

This chain links TRBV7-2 with TRBJ2-3; 10 bases line up with TRBD2. V trimming: 1 base; J trimming: 2 bases; junction bases outside the gene matches: 3. The V gene's germline CDR1 is SGHTA and CDR2 FQGNSA. CDR3 size: 16 residues. This chain's CDR3 is CASSLELAGFTDTQYF. The CDR3 nucleotides read TGTGCCAGCAGCTTAGAACTAGCGGGGTTCACAGATACGCAGTATTTT.

This clone appeared a few times. The chain recombines TRBV5-5 with TRBJ2-7; D is possibly TRBD2 (5 bases). Trimming pared 4 bases from V and 7 bases from J, leaving 18 bases between. The CDR3 spans 14 residues. CDR1 is SGHKS, CDR2 YYEKEE, per germline (reference sequence). CDR3 nucleotides: TGTGCCAGCAGCGTGAGAGCGGCCCAGGTTGAGCAGTACTTC. This sequence encodes CASSVRAAQVEQYF.

With respect to this clone: The sample holds other DNA sequences that translate to the same CDR3. V is TRBV6-5 and J is TRBJ2-5; 10 positions match TRBD2. There are 14 residues in the CDR3. Germline trimming cut 6 bases from V and 3 bases from J; bases unmatched to any gene: 4. The V gene's germline CDR1 is MNHEY and CDR2 SVGAGI. Here the CDR3 DNA reads TGTGCCAGCAGCGTAGCGGGGGGAAAAGAGACCCAGTACTTC. Translated: CASSVAGGKETQYF.

The rearrangement links TRBV28 to TRBJ1-2; 7 bases align to TRBD1. Germline values: CDR1 MDHEN, CDR2 SYDVKM. The CDR3 runs to 13 residues. Trimming cost V 7 bases and J 3 bases; bases outside gene matches: 5. The CDR3 DNA reads TGTGCCAGCACAGAAGGGGGCCACTATGGCTACACCTTC. It is translated as CASTEGGHYGYTF.

Here the CDR3 DNA reads TGCAGTGCTAGTGGGCGGGGGGGCCGAGGGCAGTTCTTC. It is translated as CSASGRGGRGQFF. V is TRBV20-1 and J is TRBJ2-1; 9 bases agree with TRBD2. The ends lost 3 bases at V and 12 bases at J; junction bases unmatched: 9. Per germline, CDR1 DFQATT and CDR2 SNEGSKA (reference sequence). This CDR3 region has 13 residues.

The chain uses TRBV10-2 and TRBJ2-7; a possible D gene is TRBD2 (5 bases). Germline assignment: CDR1 WSHSY and CDR2 SAAADI. V lost 3 bases and J 4 bases, leaving 7 bases between the germline ends. CDR3 length equals 12 residues. This CDR3 reads CASSEGGYEQYF. CDR3 DNA: TGCGCCAGCAGTGAAGGCGGGTACGAGCAGTACTTC.

With respect to this clone: This sample includes further DNA sequences coding for the same CDR3. The V and J genes are TRBV9 and TRBJ2-1, with D perhaps matching TRBD2 (6 bases). The CDR3 consists of 13 residues. Germline V gene data show CDR1 as SGDLS and CDR2 as YYNGEE. Trimming left V 0 bases short and J 9 bases short, with 10 bases between. CDR3 region: CASSVAPGGEQFF. DNA of the CDR3: TGTGCCAGCAGCGTAGCCCCCGGGGGTGAGCAGTTCTTC.

The chain has TRBV10-1 and TRBJ1-1; D is perhaps TRBD1 (6 bases). Germline lookup yields CDR1 WNHNN and CDR2 SYGVQD (reference sequence). The CDR3 is 14 amino acids. Trimming took 3 bases from V and 2 from J, leaving 10 bases between them. The CDR3 DNA reads as TGCGCCAGCAGTGAAGGACAGAAAAACACTGAAGCTTTCTTT. Its translation: CASSEGQKNTEAFF.

V gene TRBV24-1 combines with J gene TRBJ1-1, with 11 bases aligning to TRBD1. Germline CDR1 KGHDR, CDR2 SFDVKD. V shed 2 bases, J shed 3 bases, and the junction held 1 base outside the gene matches. This CDR3 has 15 residues. The CDR3 DNA reads TGTGCCACCAGTGATTCGGGACAGGGGGACACTGAAGCTTTCTTT. As protein: CATSDSGQGDTEAFF.

V and J are TRBV19 and TRBJ1-2; D gene uncertain. Trimming pared 5 bases from V and 6 bases from J, leaving 10 bases between. CDR3 length equals 12 residues. The germline CDR1 and CDR2 sequences are LNHDA and SQIVND (reference sequence). The CDR3 region is CASSYLSDGYTF. The CDR3 nucleotides read TGTGCCAGTAGTTATCTCTCAGATGGCTACACCTTC.

This chain links TRBV10-1 with TRBJ1-2, with D possibly TRBD1 on 6 matching bases. The CDR3 length is 12 residues. Trimming shortened V by 7 bases and J by 5 bases, and 11 bases separated the two germline ends. CDR1 WNHNN and CDR2 SYGVQD come from the germline V gene (reference sequence). Here the CDR3 reads CASIRGGYGYTF. CDR3 sequence (DNA): TGCGCCAGCATTAGGGGGGGGTATGGCTACACCTTC.